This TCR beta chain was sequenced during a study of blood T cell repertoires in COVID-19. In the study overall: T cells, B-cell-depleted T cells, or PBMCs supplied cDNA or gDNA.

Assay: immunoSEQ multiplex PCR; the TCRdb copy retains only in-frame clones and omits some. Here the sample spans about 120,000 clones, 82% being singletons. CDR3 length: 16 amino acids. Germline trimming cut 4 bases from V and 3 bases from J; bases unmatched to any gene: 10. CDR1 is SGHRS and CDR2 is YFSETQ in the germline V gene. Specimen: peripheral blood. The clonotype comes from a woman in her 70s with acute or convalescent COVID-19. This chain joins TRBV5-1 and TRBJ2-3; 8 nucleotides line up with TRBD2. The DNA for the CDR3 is TGCGCCAGCAGCCCTCTCGGGGGGGCTTTGACAGATACGCAGTATTTT. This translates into CASSPLGGALTDTQYF. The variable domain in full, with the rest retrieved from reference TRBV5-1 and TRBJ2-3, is KAGVTQTPRYLIKTRGQQVTLSCSPISGHRSVSWYQQTPGQGLQFLFEYFSETQRNKGNFPGRFSGRQFSNSRSEMNVSTLELGDSALYLCASSPLGGALTDTQYFGPGTRLTVL.